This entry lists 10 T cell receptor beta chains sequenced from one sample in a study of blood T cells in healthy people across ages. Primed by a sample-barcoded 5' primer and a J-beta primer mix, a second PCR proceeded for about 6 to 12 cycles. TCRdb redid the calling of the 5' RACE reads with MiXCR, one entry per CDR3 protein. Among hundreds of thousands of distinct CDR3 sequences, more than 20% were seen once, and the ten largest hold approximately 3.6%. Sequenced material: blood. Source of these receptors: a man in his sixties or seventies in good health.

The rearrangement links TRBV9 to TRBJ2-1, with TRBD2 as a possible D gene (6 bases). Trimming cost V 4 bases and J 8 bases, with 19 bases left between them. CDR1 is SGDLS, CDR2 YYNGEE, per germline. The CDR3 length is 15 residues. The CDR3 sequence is CASSPRGLGRDEQFF. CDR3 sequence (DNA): TGTGCCAGCAGCCCCCGGGGGTTGGGGCGCGATGAGCAGTTCTTC.

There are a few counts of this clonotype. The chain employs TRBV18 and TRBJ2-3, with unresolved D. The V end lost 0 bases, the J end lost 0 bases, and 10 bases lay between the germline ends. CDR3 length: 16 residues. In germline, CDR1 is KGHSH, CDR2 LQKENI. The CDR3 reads CASSPPKGSSTDTQYF. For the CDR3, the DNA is TGTGCCAGCTCACCACCGAAGGGATCCAGCACAGATACGCAGTATTTT. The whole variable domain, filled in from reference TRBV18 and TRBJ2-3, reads NAGVMQNPRHLVRRRGQEARLRCSPMKGHSHVYWYRQLPEEGLKFMVYLQKENIIDESGMPKERFSAEFPKEGPSILRIQQVVRGDSAAYFCASSPPKGSSTDTQYFGPGTRLTVL.

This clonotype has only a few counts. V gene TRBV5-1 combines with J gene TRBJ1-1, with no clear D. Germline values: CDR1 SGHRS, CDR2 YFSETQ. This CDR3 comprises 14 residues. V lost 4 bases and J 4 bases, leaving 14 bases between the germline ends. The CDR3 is CASSVGVGGTEAFF. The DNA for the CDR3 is TGCGCCAGCAGCGTGGGTGTGGGTGGCACTGAAGCTTTCTTT.

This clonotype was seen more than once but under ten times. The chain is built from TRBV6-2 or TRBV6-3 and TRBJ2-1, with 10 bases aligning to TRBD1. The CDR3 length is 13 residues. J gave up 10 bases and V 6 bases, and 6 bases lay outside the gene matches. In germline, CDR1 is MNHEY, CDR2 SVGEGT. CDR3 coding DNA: TGTGCCAGCAGAACGGGACAGGGGAGAGAGCAGTTCTTC. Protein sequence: CASRTGQGREQFF.

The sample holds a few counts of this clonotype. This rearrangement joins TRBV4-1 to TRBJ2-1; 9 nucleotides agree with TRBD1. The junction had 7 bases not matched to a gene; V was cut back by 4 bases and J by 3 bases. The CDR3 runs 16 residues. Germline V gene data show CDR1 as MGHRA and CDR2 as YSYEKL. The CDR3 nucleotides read TGCGCCAGCAGCCGAACCGGGACAGGGAACTACAATGAGCAGTTCTTC. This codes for CASSRTGTGNYNEQFF.

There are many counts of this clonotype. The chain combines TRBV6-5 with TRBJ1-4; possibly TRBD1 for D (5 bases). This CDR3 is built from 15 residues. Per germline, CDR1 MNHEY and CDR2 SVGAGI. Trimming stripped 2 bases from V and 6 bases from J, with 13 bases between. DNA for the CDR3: TGTGCCAGCAGTTACGGGGGAAACCAGGATGAAAAACTGTTTTTT. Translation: CASSYGGNQDEKLFF.

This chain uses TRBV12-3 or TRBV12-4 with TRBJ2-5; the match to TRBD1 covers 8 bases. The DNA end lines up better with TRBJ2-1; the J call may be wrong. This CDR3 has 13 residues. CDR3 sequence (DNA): TGTGCCAGCAGGCTGACAGGGGTGGATGAGCAGTTCTTC. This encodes CASRLTGVDEQFF.

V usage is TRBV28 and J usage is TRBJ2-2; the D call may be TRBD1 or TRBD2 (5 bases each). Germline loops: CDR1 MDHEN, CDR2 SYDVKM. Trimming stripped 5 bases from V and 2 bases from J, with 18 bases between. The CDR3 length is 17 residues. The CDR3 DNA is TGTGCCAGCAGTCCCCCCCCCGGGACCCCCAACACCGGGGAGCTGTTTTTT. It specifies CASSPPPGTPNTGELFF.

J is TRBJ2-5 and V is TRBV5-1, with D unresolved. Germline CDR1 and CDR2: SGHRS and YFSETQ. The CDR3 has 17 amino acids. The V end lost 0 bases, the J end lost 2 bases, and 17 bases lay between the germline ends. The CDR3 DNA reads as TGCGCCAGCAGCTTGGCCCCGGCTAGGATTCGGCAAGAGACCCAGTACTTC. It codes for CASSLAPARIRQETQYF. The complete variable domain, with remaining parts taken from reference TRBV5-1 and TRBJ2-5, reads KAGVTQTPRYLIKTRGQQVTLSCSPISGHRSVSWYQQTPGQGLQFLFEYFSETQRNKGNFPGRFSGRQFSNSRSEMNVSTLELGDSALYLCASSLAPARIRQETQYFGPGTRLLVL.

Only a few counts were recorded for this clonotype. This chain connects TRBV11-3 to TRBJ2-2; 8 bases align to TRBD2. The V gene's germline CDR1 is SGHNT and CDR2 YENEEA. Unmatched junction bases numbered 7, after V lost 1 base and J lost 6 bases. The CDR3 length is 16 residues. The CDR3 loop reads CASSLGGAGVPGELFF. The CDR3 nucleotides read TGTGCCAGCAGCTTAGGGGGAGCGGGAGTGCCCGGGGAGCTGTTTTTT.